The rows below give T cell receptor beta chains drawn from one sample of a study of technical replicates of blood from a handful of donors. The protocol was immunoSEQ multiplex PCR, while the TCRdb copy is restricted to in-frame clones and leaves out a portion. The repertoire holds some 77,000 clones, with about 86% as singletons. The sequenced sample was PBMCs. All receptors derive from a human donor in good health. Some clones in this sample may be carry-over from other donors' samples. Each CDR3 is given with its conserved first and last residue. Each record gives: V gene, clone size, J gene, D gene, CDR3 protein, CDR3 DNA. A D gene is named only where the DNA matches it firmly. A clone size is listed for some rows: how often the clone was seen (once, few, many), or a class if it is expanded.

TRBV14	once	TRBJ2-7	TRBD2	CASSQDLRRELDEQYF	TGTGCCAGCAGCCAAGATCTCCGGCGGGAGTTGGACGAGCAGTACTTC
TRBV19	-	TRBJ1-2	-	CASSSGGLYGYTF	TGTGCCAGTAGTTCCGGCGGCCTCTATGGCTACACCTTC
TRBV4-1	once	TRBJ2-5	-	CASSQGWRDSETQYF	TGCGCCAGCAGCCAGGGGTGGCGGGATTCCGAGACCCAGTACTTC
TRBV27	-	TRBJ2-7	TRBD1	CASSGPGDRRSSYEQYF	TGTGCCAGCAGTGGACCCGGGGACAGGAGATCCTCCTACGAGCAGTACTTC
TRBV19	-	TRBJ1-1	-	CASSQVTDTEAFF	TGTGCCAGTAGTCAGGTAACGGACACTGAAGCTTTCTTT
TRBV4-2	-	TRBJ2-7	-	CASSQEYDFGEQYF	TGTGCCAGCAGCCAAGAGTATGACTTTGGGGAGCAGTACTTC
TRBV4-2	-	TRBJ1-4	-	CASSQTDSDNEKLFF	TGTGCCAGCAGCCAGACGGACAGCGACAATGAAAAACTGTTTTTT
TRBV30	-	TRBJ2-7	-	CAWTYKQVLEQYF	TGTGCCTGGACCTACAAACAGGTCCTGGAGCAGTACTTC
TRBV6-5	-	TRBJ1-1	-	CASSYRSSATEAFF	TGTGCCAGCAGTTACCGTTCTAGTGCCACTGAAGCTTTCTTT
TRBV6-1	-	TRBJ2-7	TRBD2	CASEETSGGSYEQYF	TGTGCCAGTGAGGAGACTAGCGGGGGATCCTACGAGCAGTACTTC
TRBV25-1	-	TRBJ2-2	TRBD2	CASSVSGSTGELFF	TGTGCCAGCAGTGTTAGCGGGAGCACCGGGGAGCTGTTTTTT
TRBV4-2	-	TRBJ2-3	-	CASSLTVSDTQYF	TGTGCCAGCAGCCTTACAGTTTCAGATACGCAGTATTTT
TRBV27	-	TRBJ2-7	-	CASSLVGGAFYEQYF	TGTGCCAGCAGTTTAGTTGGGGGGGCTTTCTACGAGCAGTACTTC
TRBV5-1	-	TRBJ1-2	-	CASSLPGQGNGYTF	TGCGCCAGCAGCTTGCCAGGGCAGGGAAATGGCTACACCTTC
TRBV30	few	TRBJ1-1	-	CAAQVEAFF	TGTGCCGCACAGGTTGAAGCTTTCTTT
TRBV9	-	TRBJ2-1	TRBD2	CASSAHPTSGGLYEQFF	TGTGCCAGCAGCGCCCACCCGACTAGCGGGGGACTCTATGAGCAGTTCTTC
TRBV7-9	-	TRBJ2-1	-	CASSLDSGVEQFF	TGTGCCAGCAGCTTAGATTCCGGGGTCGAGCAGTTCTTC
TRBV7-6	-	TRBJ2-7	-	CAVDGTQGEQYF	TGTGCCGTGGACGGGACTCAGGGCGAGCAGTACTTC
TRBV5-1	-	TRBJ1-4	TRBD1	CASSLAGDRNEKLFF	TGCGCCAGCAGCTTGGCCGGGGACAGGAATGAAAAACTGTTTTTT
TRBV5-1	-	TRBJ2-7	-	CASSLAAGNSYEQYF	TGCGCCAGCAGCTTGGCGGCGGGGAACTCCTACGAGCAGTACTTC
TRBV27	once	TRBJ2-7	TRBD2	CASSLGLAGAEQYF	TGTGCCAGCAGTTTGGGACTAGCGGGAGCCGAGCAGTACTTC
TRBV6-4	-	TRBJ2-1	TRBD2	CASSALSGRASNEQFF	TGTGCCAGCAGTGCCTTAAGCGGGAGGGCCTCCAATGAGCAGTTCTTC
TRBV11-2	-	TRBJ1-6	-	CASSSRTAPIGPLHF	TGTGCCAGCAGCTCAAGGACAGCCCCAATCGGACCCCTCCACTTT
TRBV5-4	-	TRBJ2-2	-	CASSELTRGGGELFF	TGTGCCAGCAGCGAACTCACTCGGGGTGGCGGGGAGCTGTTTTTT
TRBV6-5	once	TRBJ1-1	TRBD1	CASSDRDGSEAFF	TGTGCCAGCAGTGACAGGGACGGATCTGAAGCTTTCTTT
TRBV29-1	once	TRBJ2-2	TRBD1	CSVDQTGRTGELFF	TGCAGCGTTGACCAGACAGGGAGAACCGGGGAGCTGTTTTTT
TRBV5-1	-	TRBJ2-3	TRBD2	CASSPTSVGSTDTQYF	TGCGCCAGCAGTCCGACTAGCGTTGGAAGCACAGATACGCAGTATTTT
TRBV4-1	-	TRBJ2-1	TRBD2	CASSHLVLAGYNEQFF	TGCGCCAGCAGCCACCTGGTCCTAGCGGGGTACAATGAGCAGTTCTTC
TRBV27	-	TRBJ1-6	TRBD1	CASSFLRTGQNSPLHF	TGTGCCAGCAGTTTTCTGCGGACAGGGCAAAATTCACCCCTCCACTTT
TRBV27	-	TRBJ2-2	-	CASSGRRGAETGELFF	TGTGCCAGCAGCGGCCGGAGGGGTGCGGAAACCGGGGAGCTGTTTTTT
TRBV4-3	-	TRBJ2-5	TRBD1	CASSQEGTGGMETQYF	TGCGCCAGCAGCCAAGAGGGGACAGGGGGTATGGAGACCCAGTACTTC
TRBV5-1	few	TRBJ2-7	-	CASSVGTLSYEQYF	TGCGCCAGCAGCGTTGGGACACTCTCCTACGAGCAGTACTTC
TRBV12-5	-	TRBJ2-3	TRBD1	CASGLASGGADTQYF	TGTGCTAGTGGTTTGGCGTCAGGGGGCGCGGATACGCAGTATTTT
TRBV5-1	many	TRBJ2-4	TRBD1	CASSSGQGGDIQYF	TGCGCCAGCAGCTCCGGACAGGGTGGGGACATTCAGTACTTC
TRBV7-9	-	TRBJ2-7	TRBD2	CASSSASGGSYEQYF	TGTGCCAGCAGCTCTGCCTCCGGCGGGAGTTACGAGCAGTACTTC
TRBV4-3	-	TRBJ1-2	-	CASSQDRSQTNYGYTF	TGCGCCAGCAGCCAAGATAGGTCACAGACCAACTATGGCTACACCTTC
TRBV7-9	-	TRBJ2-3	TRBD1	CASSFTQGASDTQYF	TGTGCCAGCAGCTTTACACAGGGGGCCTCAGATACGCAGTATTTT
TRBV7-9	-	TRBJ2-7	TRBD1	CASSPTGTGGYEQYF	TGTGCCAGCAGCCCGACCGGGACAGGGGGGTACGAGCAGTACTTC
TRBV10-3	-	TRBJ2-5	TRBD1	CAISEGQGSGAQETQYF	TGTGCCATCAGTGAGGGACAGGGGTCGGGGGCTCAGGAGACCCAGTACTTC
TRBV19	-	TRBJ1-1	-	CASRTGGGQPTEAFF	TGTGCCAGTAGGACTGGGGGGGGGCAGCCCACTGAAGCTTTCTTT
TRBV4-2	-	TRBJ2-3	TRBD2	CASSQVFPAMSGTSTDTQYF	TGTGCCAGCAGCCAAGTATTCCCTGCGATGAGCGGGACTAGCACAGATACGCAGTATTTT
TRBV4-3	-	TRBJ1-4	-	CASSQGREKLFF	TGCGCCAGCAGCCAAGGGCGGGAAAAACTGTTTTTT
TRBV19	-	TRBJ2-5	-	CASSIGRATQYF	TGTGCCAGTAGTATAGGGAGGGCGACCCAGTACTTC
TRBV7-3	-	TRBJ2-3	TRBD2	CASSLWSLAVSDTQYF	TGTGCCAGCAGTCTATGGTCTCTAGCGGTATCAGATACGCAGTATTTT
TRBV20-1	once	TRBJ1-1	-	CSAYRNTEAFF	TGCAGTGCATACAGAAACACTGAAGCTTTCTTT
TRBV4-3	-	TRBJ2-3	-	CASSQDLLAGDTDTQYF	TGCGCCAGCAGCCAAGACCTCCTAGCCGGGGACACAGATACGCAGTATTTT
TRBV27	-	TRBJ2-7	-	CASSTADSYEQYF	TGTGCCAGCAGCACCGCCGACTCTTACGAGCAGTACTTC